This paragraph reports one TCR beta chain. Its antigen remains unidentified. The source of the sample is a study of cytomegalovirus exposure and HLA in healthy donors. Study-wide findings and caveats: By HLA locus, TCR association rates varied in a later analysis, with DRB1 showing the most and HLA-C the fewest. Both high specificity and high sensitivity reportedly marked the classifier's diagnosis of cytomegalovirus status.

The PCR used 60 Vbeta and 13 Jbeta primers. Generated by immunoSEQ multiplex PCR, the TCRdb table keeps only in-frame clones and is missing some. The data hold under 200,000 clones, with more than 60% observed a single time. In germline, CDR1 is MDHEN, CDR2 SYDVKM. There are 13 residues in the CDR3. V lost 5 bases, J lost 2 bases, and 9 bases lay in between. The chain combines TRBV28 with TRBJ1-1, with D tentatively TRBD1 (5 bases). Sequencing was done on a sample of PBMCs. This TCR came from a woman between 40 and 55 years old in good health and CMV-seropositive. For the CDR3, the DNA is TGTGCCAGCAGTATCCAGGGCAACACTGAAGCTTTCTTT. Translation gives CASSIQGNTEAFF.